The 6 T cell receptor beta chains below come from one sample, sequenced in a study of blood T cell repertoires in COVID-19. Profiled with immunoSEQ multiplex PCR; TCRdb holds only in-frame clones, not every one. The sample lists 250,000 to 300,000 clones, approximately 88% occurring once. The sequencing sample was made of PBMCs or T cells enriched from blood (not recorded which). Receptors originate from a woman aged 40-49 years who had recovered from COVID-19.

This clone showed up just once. For the CDR3, the DNA is TGTGCCAGCTCACCCAGATGGAGGGAAGACACTGAAGCTTTCTTT. As protein: CASSPRWREDTEAFF. The rearrangement uses TRBV18 and TRBJ1-1; D is unresolved. The germline CDR1 and CDR2 sequences are KGHSH and LQKENI. The CDR3 totals 15 residues. Trimming took 3 bases from V and 3 from J, leaving 14 bases between them.

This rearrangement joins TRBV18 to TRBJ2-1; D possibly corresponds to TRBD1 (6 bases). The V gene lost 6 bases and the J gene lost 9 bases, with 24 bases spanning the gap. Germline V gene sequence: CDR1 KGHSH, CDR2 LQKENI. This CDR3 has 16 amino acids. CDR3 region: CASSTLGSLRGGEQFF. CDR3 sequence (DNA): TGTGCCAGCTCCACCCTGGGATCACTCAGGGGCGGTGAGCAGTTCTTC.

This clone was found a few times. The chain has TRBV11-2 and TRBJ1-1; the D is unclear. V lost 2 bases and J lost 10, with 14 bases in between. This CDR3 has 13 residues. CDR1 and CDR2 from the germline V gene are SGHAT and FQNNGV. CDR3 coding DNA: TGTGCCAGCAGCTTAAGTAGGTCCCGGGGAGCTTTCTTT. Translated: CASSLSRSRGAFF.

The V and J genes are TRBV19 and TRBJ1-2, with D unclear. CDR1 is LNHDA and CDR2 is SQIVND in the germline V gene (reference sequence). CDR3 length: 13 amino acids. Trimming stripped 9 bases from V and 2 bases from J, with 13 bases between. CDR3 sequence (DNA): TGTGCCAGCCTCGATGAGGGAAACTATGGCTACACCTTC. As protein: CASLDEGNYGYTF.

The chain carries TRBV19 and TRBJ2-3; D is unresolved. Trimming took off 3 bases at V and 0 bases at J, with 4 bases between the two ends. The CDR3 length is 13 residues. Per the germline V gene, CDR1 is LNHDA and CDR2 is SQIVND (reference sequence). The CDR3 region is CASSIASTDTQYF. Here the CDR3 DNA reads TGTGCCAGTAGTATTGCGAGCACAGATACGCAGTATTTT. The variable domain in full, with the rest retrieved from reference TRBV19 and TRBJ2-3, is DGGITQSPKYLFRKEGQNVTLSCEQNLNHDAMYWYRQDPGQGLRLIYYSQIVNDFQKGDIAEGYSVSREKKESFPLTVTSAQKNPTAFYLCASSIASTDTQYFGPGTRLTVL.

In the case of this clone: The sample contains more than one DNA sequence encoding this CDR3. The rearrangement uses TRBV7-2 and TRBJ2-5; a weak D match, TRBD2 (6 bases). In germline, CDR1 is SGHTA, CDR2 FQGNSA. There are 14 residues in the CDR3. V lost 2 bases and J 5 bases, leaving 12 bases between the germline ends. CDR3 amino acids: CASSLSGRGETQYF. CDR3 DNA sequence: TGTGCCAGCAGCTTATCAGGTCGGGGGGAGACCCAGTACTTC.